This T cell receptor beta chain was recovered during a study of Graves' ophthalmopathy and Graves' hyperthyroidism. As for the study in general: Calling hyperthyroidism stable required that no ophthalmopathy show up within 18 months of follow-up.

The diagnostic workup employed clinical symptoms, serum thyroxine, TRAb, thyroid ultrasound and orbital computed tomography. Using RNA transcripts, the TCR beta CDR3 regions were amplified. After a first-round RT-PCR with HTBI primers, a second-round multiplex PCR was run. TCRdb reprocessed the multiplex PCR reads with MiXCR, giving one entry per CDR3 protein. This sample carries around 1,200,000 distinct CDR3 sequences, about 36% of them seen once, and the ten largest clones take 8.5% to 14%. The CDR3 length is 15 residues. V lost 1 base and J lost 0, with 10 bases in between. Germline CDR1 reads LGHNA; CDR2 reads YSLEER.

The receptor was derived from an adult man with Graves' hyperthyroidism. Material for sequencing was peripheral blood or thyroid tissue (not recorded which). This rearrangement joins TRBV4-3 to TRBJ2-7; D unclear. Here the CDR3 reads CASSQVWTSSYEQYF. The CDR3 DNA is TGCGCCAGCAGCCAAGTCTGGACGAGCTCCTACGAGCAGTACTTC.